This T cell receptor (beta chain) was profiled in a study of shared clonotypes between healthy human individuals. In the study's own analysis: Junction-only immunoSEQ sequences carried no quality scores, so filtering differed. Measured with immunoSEQ multiplex PCR; TCRdb has only the in-frame clones, and not every one. V and J calls plus clone size are reproduced from that table; the DNA served to infer D and trimming. The sample lists about 500,000 clones; approximately 80% were seen once. Remarks on this clone: What it recognizes is unknown.

Germline CDR1 and CDR2: SGHNT and YENEEA. V lost 1 base to trimming and J lost 2 bases, with 8 bases between them. This CDR3 contains 15 residues. Recent vaccinations or acute infections were absent in the healthy HIV-negative adult donors. Study-wide points: The authors expected sequencing depth to affect clonotype sharing among donors.

The TCR originated in a woman aged 40 to 50 in good health. Some clones in this sample may be carry-over from other donors' samples. The sample consisted of PBMCs. J is TRBJ2-2 and V is TRBV11-3, with a possible D match to TRBD2 (5 bases). The CDR3: CASSLGGFNTGELFF. CDR3 DNA sequence: TGTGCCAGCAGCTTAGGAGGGTTTAACACCGGGGAGCTGTTTTTT.